Listed below are T cell receptor beta chains from one sample, sequenced in a study of T cells after yellow fever vaccination. TCRdb called the 5' RACE reads again in MiXCR, with one record for every CDR3 protein. The sample includes about 74,000 distinct CDR3 sequences, around 7% seen only once; the top ten take roughly a third. The sequencing here drew on CD8+ T cells sorted from PBMCs, taken about 5 days after the first yellow fever vaccination. These receptors originate from a man aged 18-30 years who received the YFV17D yellow fever vaccine. Both conserved end residues are part of each CDR3. D genes are given only for firm matches. Expanded clones are given a class, and other clones once, few, many or no size at all.

clone size	V gene	D gene	J gene	CDR3 DNA	CDR3 protein
.	TRBV4-1	.	TRBJ1-2	TGCGCCAGCAGCCAACTGGGTGGCTATGGCTACACCTTC	CASSQLGGYGYTF
many	TRBV21-1	.	TRBJ2-1	TGTGCCAGCGGCGGTGGGAGCGGGAACAATGAGCAGTTCTTC	CASGGGSGNNEQFF
.	TRBV5-6	.	TRBJ1-4	TGTGCCAGCAGCTTCCCAACGGACGGAAGAATCCCCCACCCTAATGAAAAACTGTTTTTT	CASSFPTDGRIPHPNEKLFF
.	TRBV5-4	.	TRBJ2-2	TGTGCCAGCAGCTTGTTTCGTATGGATAACACCGGGGAGCTGTTTTTT	CASSLFRMDNTGELFF
many	TRBV15	.	TRBJ2-1	TGTGCCACCAGCTCGACAGTGTACAATGAGCAGTTCTTC	CATSSTVYNEQFF
many	TRBV2	TRBD2	TRBJ2-7	TGTGCCAGCAGTGAAGACCCAGCGGGGGGGCGCGAGCAGTACTTC	CASSEDPAGGREQYF
many	TRBV6-2/TRBV6-3	.	TRBJ2-1	TGTGCCAGCAGTTACCCGGACCTGTTGGATGAGCAGTTCTTC	CASSYPDLLDEQFF
.	TRBV4-3	.	TRBJ2-1	TGCGCCAGCAGCCAGCAGAACTACCTCAGTAGTGAGAGGAATGAGCAGTTCTTC	CASSQQNYLSSERNEQFF
few	TRBV20-1	.	TRBJ2-7	TGCAGTGCTAGCCTAAGTTGGGTGACCTACGAGCAGTACTTC	CSASLSWVTYEQYF
many	TRBV7-3	.	TRBJ2-3	TGTGCCAGCAGCTTAAGACTAAACACAGATACGCAGTATTTT	CASSLRLNTDTQYF
many	TRBV5-4	.	TRBJ1-1	TGTGCCAGCAGCCCTTCTGCAGTGAACACTGAAGCTTTCTTT	CASSPSAVNTEAFF